Listed here are 25 T cell receptor beta chains from one sample, sequenced in a study of blood T cell repertoires in COVID-19 (dated by TCRdb to about 2020). The library was built by means of the immunoSEQ multiplex PCR assay. TCRdb retrieved this table from immuneACCESS and kept in-frame rearrangements only. Not all clones are present; in checked studies, unresolved V genes account for under half, and no reason is known for the remainder. A total of about 500,000 clones appear in this sample, approximately 86% of them only once. The top ten clonotypes cover 0.7% of the sample. The sample was PBMCs or T cells enriched from blood (not recorded which). These receptors came from a woman aged 18-30 years who had recovered from COVID-19.

This chain joins TRBV28 and TRBJ2-3; TRBD2 is a possible D gene (5 bases). Between the trimmed V and J ends, which lost 0 bases and 0 bases, there was a span of 7 bases. Germline CDR1 reads MDHEN; CDR2 reads SYDVKM. This CDR3 has 15 residues. The CDR3 DNA follows: TGTGCCAGCAGTTTATGGACGGGGAGCACAGATACGCAGTATTTT. This gives the protein CASSLWTGSTDTQYF.

V gene TRBV12-5 combines with J gene TRBJ1-1, with TRBD1 identical over 7 bases. With 4 bases clipped from V and 1 base from J, the junction kept 9 bases outside the gene matches. CDR1 is LGHNT, CDR2 FRNRAP, per germline. The CDR3 length is 16 residues. In DNA, the CDR3 is TGTGCTAGTGGTTACGGCCGACAGGGCCGGAACACTGAAGCTTTCTTT. Encoded protein: CASGYGRQGRNTEAFF.

The J gene is TRBJ1-1, the V gene TRBV19, with D perhaps TRBD1 (5 bases). V was pared by 3 bases and J by 0 bases, with 11 bases between. CDR1 is LNHDA and CDR2 is SQIVND in the germline V gene (reference sequence). This CDR3 spans 15 amino acids. The CDR3: CASSIPTVMNTEAFF. In DNA form, the CDR3 reads TGTGCCAGTAGTATTCCGACAGTGATGAACACTGAAGCTTTCTTT.

The V and J genes are TRBV3-1 (or the pseudogene TRBV3-2) and TRBJ2-1; 9 nucleotides align to TRBD2. The ends lost 4 bases at V and 5 bases at J; junction bases unmatched: 12. Germline V CDR1 and CDR2: LGHDT, YNNKEL (reference sequence). This CDR3 has 17 amino acids. In DNA, the CDR3 is TGTGCCAGCAGCCTCCTCGGTGGCGGGGGGGCAGACAATGAGCAGTTCTTC. Its translation is CASSLLGGGGADNEQFF.

V usage is TRBV5-5 and J usage is TRBJ2-5; D might be TRBD2 (6 bases). This CDR3 is built from 14 residues. Trimming took off 7 bases at V and 3 bases at J, with 16 bases between the two ends. The germline V gene encodes CDR1 SGHKS and CDR2 YYEKEE (reference sequence). The CDR3 sequence is CASVPGDWKETQYF. CDR3 nucleotide sequence: TGTGCCAGCGTTCCCGGGGACTGGAAAGAGACCCAGTACTTC.

The V gene is TRBV2, the J gene TRBJ2-1; D perhaps matches TRBD2 (5 bases). Deletions cut 3 bases from V and 4 bases from J, with 19 bases between. The CDR3 spans 17 residues. Germline lookup yields CDR1 SNHLY and CDR2 FYNNEI. The CDR3 coding sequence is TGTGCCAGCAGTGAGATCCCGGCGGGCGGGTCGTACAATGAGCAGTTCTTC. This sequence encodes CASSEIPAGGSYNEQFF.

The chain joins TRBV2 to TRBJ2-6, with no clear D. In germline, CDR1 is SNHLY, CDR2 FYNNEI. V lost 7 bases to trimming and J lost 0 bases, with 13 bases between them. The CDR3 length is 16 residues. Here the CDR3 DNA reads TGTGCCAGCACCGATAGAAGAGTCTCTGGGGCCAACGTCCTGACTTTC. This translates into CASTDRRVSGANVLTF.

The J gene is TRBJ2-1, the V gene TRBV3-1 (or the pseudogene TRBV3-2); D is perhaps TRBD1 (8 bases). Germline loops: CDR1 LGHDT, CDR2 YNNKEL (reference sequence). The CDR3 is 14 residues long. V lost 5 bases and J lost 8, with 16 bases in between. CDR3 nucleotides: TGTGCCAGCAGCAGCACAGGGGGGGTCGATGAGCAGTTCTTC. As protein: CASSSTGGVDEQFF.

The genes are TRBV30 and TRBJ1-1; 7 bases are shared with TRBD1. CDR1 and CDR2 from the germline V gene are GTSNPN and SVGIG (reference sequence). V gave up 2 bases and J gave up 4 bases; unmatched junction bases: 10. This CDR3 is built from 15 residues. CDR3 DNA: TGTGCCTGGAGTCTATCGACAGGGTCTGGCACTGAAGCTTTCTTT. Translating it yields CAWSLSTGSGTEAFF.

The chain couples TRBV11-3 to TRBJ2-1, with D tentatively TRBD1 (6 bases). The CDR3 runs to 13 residues. V lost 2 bases and J 7 bases, leaving 9 bases between the germline ends. Germline V lookup: CDR1 SGHNT, CDR2 YENEEA. Here the CDR3 reads CASSLTGWNEQFF. The CDR3 region has the DNA TGTGCCAGCAGCTTAACAGGGTGGAATGAGCAGTTCTTC. The full variable domain, its missing parts supplied by reference TRBV11-3 and TRBJ2-1, is EAGVVQSPRYKIIEKKQPVAFWCNPISGHNTLYWYLQNLGQGPELLIRYENEEAVDDSQLPKDRFSAERLKGVDSTLKIQPAELGDSAVYLCASSLTGWNEQFFGPGTRLTVL.

CDR3 region: CASSPPGGPEAFF. As DNA, the CDR3 is TGCGCCAGCAGCCCCCCCGGGGGGCCTGAAGCTTTCTTT. This chain joins TRBV4-1 and TRBJ1-1; maybe TRBD1 (6 bases). Germline assignment: CDR1 MGHRA and CDR2 YSYEKL. V lost 4 bases to trimming and J lost 6 bases, with 12 bases between them. This CDR3 is built from 13 residues.

The CDR3 loop reads CASSLQQANVLTF. CDR3 nucleotide sequence: TGTGCCAGCAGTTTACAACAGGCCAACGTCCTGACTTTC. The chain links TRBV28 to TRBJ2-6; no definite D call. This CDR3 contains 13 residues. The germline V and J ends were trimmed by 2 bases and 6 bases, with 5 bases remaining between them. Germline assignment: CDR1 MDHEN and CDR2 SYDVKM.

This clone was counted a few times. This chain connects TRBV18 to TRBJ1-2; TRBD1 aligns across 10 bases. The CDR3 length is 17 residues. The germline V gene has CDR1 KGHSH and CDR2 LQKENI. V lost 7 bases and J lost 4; bases outside the gene matches: 15. CDR3 in amino acids: CASFALTGDRGLYGYTF. The DNA of the CDR3 is TGTGCCAGCTTCGCACTTACAGGGGACAGGGGCCTCTATGGCTACACCTTC.

V is TRBV10-1 and J is TRBJ1-3; 9 nucleotides align to TRBD1. From germline, CDR1 is WNHNN and CDR2 SYGVQD (reference sequence). The CDR3 spans 15 residues. V lost 3 bases, J lost 4 bases, and 4 bases stayed unmatched. The CDR3 protein is CASSDGQGHGNTIYF. CDR3 DNA sequence: TGCGCCAGCAGTGACGGACAGGGGCACGGAAACACCATATATTTT.

V usage is TRBV3-1 (or the pseudogene TRBV3-2) and J usage is TRBJ1-4, with D perhaps matching TRBD1 (6 bases). V was clipped by 1 base and J by 4 bases, with 19 bases between them. The CDR3 contains 18 residues. Germline V gives CDR1 LGHDT, CDR2 YNNKEL (reference sequence). In DNA, the CDR3 is TGTGCCAGCAGCCAAGGCCGACGGCAGGGGAGTAGTAATGAAAAACTGTTTTTT. Translation: CASSQGRRQGSSNEKLFF.

The rearrangement uses TRBV5-1 and TRBJ1-1, with a possible D match to TRBD1 (5 bases). This CDR3 comprises 14 residues. Germline loops: CDR1 SGHRS, CDR2 YFSETQ. V gave up 7 bases and J gave up 3 bases, with 16 bases separating them. The CDR3 DNA reads TGCGCCAGCCGCCCTGGGGCTACTGACACTGAAGCTTTCTTT. Residues: CASRPGATDTEAFF.

The V and J genes are TRBV30 and TRBJ2-6; no definite D call. This CDR3 contains 14 residues. Germline V CDR1 and CDR2: GTSNPN, SVGIG (reference sequence). Trimming removed 1 base at V and 0 bases at J, with 4 bases between. The CDR3, as DNA: TGTGCCTGGAGTGACTTCTCTGGGGCCAACGTCCTGACTTTC. Its protein product is CAWSDFSGANVLTF.

The V call is TRBV19, the J call TRBJ1-4, with TRBD1 matching 7 bases. The germline V gene has CDR1 LNHDA and CDR2 SQIVND (reference sequence). This CDR3 is 12 amino acids long. The junction had 8 bases not matched to a gene; V was cut back by 7 bases and J by 12 bases. DNA for the CDR3: TGTGCCAGTATGAAGGAGGGGGCGGAACTGTTTTTT. Protein: CASMKEGAELFF. The complete variable domain, with remaining parts taken from reference TRBV19 and TRBJ1-4, reads DGGITQSPKYLFRKEGQNVTLSCEQNLNHDAMYWYRQDPGQGLRLIYYSQIVNDFQKGDIAEGYSVSREKKESFPLTVTSAQKNPTAFYLCASMKEGAELFFGSGTQLSVL.

The V gene is TRBV6-5, the J gene TRBJ1-2, with D possibly matching TRBD1 (6 bases). The CDR3 contains 15 residues. The germline V gene has CDR1 MNHEY and CDR2 SVGAGI. V shed 5 bases and J shed 8 bases, with 21 bases lying between them. The CDR3: CASSIGLWGLGGYTF. CDR3 in DNA: TGTGCCAGCAGTATCGGTTTGTGGGGGCTCGGAGGCTACACCTTC.

The chain combines TRBV7-2 with TRBJ2-7; 9 positions agree with TRBD2. J was trimmed by 1 base and V by 3 bases; bases with no gene match: 4. Per germline, CDR1 SGHTA and CDR2 FQGNSA. The CDR3 contains 15 residues. The CDR3: CASSLGLAESYEQYF. The CDR3 DNA sequence: TGTGCCAGCAGCTTGGGACTAGCAGAATCCTACGAGCAGTACTTC.

The rearrangement links TRBV27 to TRBJ2-2, with unresolved D. The CDR3 covers 16 residues. Trimming stripped 3 bases from V and 2 bases from J, with 13 bases between. Germline loops: CDR1 MNHEY, CDR2 SMNVEV (reference sequence). The CDR3 loop reads CASSLLPTVNTGELFF. Here the CDR3 DNA reads TGTGCCAGCAGTTTGTTACCAACTGTTAACACCGGGGAGCTGTTTTTT.

This rearrangement joins TRBV5-1 to TRBJ1-1, with 12 bases aligning to TRBD1. Germline CDR1 reads SGHRS; CDR2 reads YFSETQ. Trimming removed 4 bases from V and 2 bases from J; junction bases left unmatched: 6. The CDR3 is 16 amino acids. CDR3 sequence: CASSPSGQGANTEAFF. The CDR3 DNA is TGCGCCAGCAGCCCATCGGGACAGGGGGCAAACACTGAAGCTTTCTTT.

This clone has just one count. The rearrangement joins TRBV2 to TRBJ2-7, with 7 bases fitting TRBD2. Germline loops: CDR1 SNHLY, CDR2 FYNNEI. V shed 6 bases, J shed 0 bases, and the junction held 5 bases outside the gene matches. This CDR3 region has 14 residues. CDR3 in amino acids: CASRGGGSSYEQYF. The CDR3 region has the DNA TGTGCCAGCAGGGGCGGGGGATCCTCCTACGAGCAGTACTTC. Full variable domain (missing parts from reference TRBV2 and TRBJ2-7): EPEVTQTPSHQVTQMGQEVILRCVPISNHLYFYWYRQILGQKVEFLVSFYNNEISEKSEIFDDQFSVERPDGSNFTLKIRSTKLEDSAMYFCASRGGGSSYEQYFGPGTRLTVT.

CDR3 amino acids: CASSFGREEQPQHF. As DNA, the CDR3 is TGTGCCAGCAGCTTTGGCAGGGAAGAACAGCCCCAGCATTTT. This chain uses TRBV4-2 with TRBJ1-5; TRBD1 might be the D (5 bases). The CDR3 totals 14 residues. Germline V gives CDR1 LGHNA, CDR2 YNFKEQ. V lost 5 bases, J lost 7 bases, and 15 bases lay in between.

This chain uses TRBV3-1 (or the pseudogene TRBV3-2) with TRBJ2-1; 7 bases align to TRBD1. The CDR3 runs to 13 residues. V lost 3 bases to trimming and J lost 5 bases; unmatched junction nucleotides: 1. Germline V gives CDR1 LGHDT, CDR2 YNNKEL (reference sequence). The CDR3 DNA sequence: TGTGCCAGCAGCCATGGGACAGACAATGAGCAGTTCTTC. Translation: CASSHGTDNEQFF.